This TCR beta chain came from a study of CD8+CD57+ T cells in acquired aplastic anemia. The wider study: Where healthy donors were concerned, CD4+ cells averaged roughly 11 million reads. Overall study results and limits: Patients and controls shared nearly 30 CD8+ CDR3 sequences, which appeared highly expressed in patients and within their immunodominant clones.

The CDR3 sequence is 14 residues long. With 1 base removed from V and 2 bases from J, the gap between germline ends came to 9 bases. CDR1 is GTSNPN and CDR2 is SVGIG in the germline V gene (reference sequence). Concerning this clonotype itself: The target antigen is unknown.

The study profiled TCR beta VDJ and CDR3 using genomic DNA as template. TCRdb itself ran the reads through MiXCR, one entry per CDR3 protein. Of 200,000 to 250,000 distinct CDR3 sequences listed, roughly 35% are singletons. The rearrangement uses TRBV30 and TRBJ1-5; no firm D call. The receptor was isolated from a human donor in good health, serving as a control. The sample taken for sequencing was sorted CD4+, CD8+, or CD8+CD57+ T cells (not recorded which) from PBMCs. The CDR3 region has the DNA TGTGCCTGGAGTGGGGCTATGGGCAATCAGCCCCAGCATTTT. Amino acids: CAWSGAMGNQPQHF.